This T cell receptor (beta chain) is drawn from a study of cytomegalovirus exposure and HLA in healthy donors. Notes on the study in general: A few CMV-associated chains were confirmed in vitro to be specific for CMV antigens. Fewer N-insertions than the 666-donor mean were reportedly shown by an Asian-associated ancestry cluster in a later analysis. Judged likely to be a sequencing artifact was a cluster of highly shared sequence variants.

Notes on this clone: What it binds is not known.

The CDR3 is 16 amino acids. Germline V gene sequence: CDR1 SGHVS, CDR2 FNYEAQ. Trimming took 3 bases from V and 6 from J, leaving 17 bases between them. The PCR made use of 60 Vbeta and 13 Jbeta primers. Measured with immunoSEQ multiplex PCR; TCRdb has only the in-frame clones, and not every one. The table records about 120,000 clones, about four fifths of them present only once. The chain links TRBV7-6 to TRBJ1-4; tentative D call: TRBD1 (5 bases). The source of this sequence is a man aged 25 to 40 in good health and CMV-seropositive. The sample was PBMCs. For the CDR3, the DNA is TGTGCCAGCAGCTTGTCTGCAGGGAATGGGGATGAAAAACTGTTTTTT. Translation gives CASSLSAGNGDEKLFF.